The present entry profiles one T cell receptor beta chain with its context. No antigen is known for it. Primers included in the PCR were 60 Vbeta and 13 Jbeta primers. The data were produced by immunoSEQ multiplex PCR, yet TCRdb's version contains in-frame clones alone and is incomplete. The sample data list 150,000 or so clones. The CDR3 is 14 amino acids. Germline V gene sequence: CDR1 MNHEY, CDR2 SVGAGI. V was cut by 0 bases and J by 7 bases, with 12 bases left in between. This entry belongs to a study of cytomegalovirus exposure and HLA in healthy donors. Study information: For the roughly 400 genotyped donors, 75% to 90% fell within the Caucasian-associated ancestry cluster.

General study points: Most TCR sequences were rare, but some public TCRs occurred in many donors. The later analysis indicated that the majority of CMV-associated TCR beta chains appeared HLA-restricted. Reportedly, TCR beta sequences accurately predicted HLA-A and HLA-B alleles in most subjects.

The gene calls are TRBV6-5 and TRBJ1-1; D might be TRBD1 (6 bases). Material for sequencing was PBMCs. The receptor comes from a woman between 45 and 60 years old in good health and CMV-seronegative. CDR3 sequence (DNA): TGTGCCAGCAGTTACTCGACTGACAGGTTTGAAGCTTTCTTT. This translates into CASSYSTDRFEAFF.